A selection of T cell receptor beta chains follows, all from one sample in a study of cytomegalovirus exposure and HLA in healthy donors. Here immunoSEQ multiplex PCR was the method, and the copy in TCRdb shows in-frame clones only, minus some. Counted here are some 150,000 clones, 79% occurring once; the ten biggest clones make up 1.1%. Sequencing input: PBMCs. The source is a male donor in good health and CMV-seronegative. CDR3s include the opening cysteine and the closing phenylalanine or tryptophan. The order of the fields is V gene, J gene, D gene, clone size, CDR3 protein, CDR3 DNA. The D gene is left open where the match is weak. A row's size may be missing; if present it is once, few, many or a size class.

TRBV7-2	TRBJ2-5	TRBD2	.	CASSFRLAGAQETQYF	TGTGCCAGCAGCTTTCGACTAGCGGGGGCACAAGAGACCCAGTACTTC
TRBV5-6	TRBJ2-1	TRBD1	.	CASSVGQVNNEQFF	TGTGCCAGCAGCGTCGGACAGGTAAACAATGAGCAGTTCTTC
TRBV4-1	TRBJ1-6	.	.	CASSLRRGGQNSPLHF	TGCGCCAGCAGCCTTAGACGCGGGGGCCAAAATTCACCCCTCCACTTT
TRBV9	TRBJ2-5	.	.	CASSVESREDETQYF	TGTGCCAGCAGCGTAGAGTCCAGGGAGGACGAGACCCAGTACTTC
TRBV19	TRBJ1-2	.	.	CASSRFGRNGYTF	TGTGCCAGTAGTAGGTTTGGCAGAAATGGCTACACCTTC
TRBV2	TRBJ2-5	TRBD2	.	CASSVLSGGAETQYF	TGTGCCAGCAGTGTACTTAGCGGGGGTGCAGAGACCCAGTACTTC
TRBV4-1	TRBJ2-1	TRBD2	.	CASSQAERGGDEQFF	TGCGCCAGCAGCCAAGCGGAGCGGGGGGGCGATGAGCAGTTCTTC
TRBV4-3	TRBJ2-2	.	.	CASSQGRPLPGELFF	TGCGCCAGCAGCCAGGGCCGACCGCTACCCGGGGAGCTGTTTTTT
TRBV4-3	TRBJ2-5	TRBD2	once	CASSRFTSGGLQETQYF	TGCGCCAGCAGCCGATTTACTAGCGGGGGATTACAAGAGACCCAGTACTTC
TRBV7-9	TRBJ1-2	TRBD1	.	CSSSFAGQGYTF	TGTTCCAGCAGCTTCGCGGGACAGGGCTACACCTTC
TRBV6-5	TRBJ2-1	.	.	CASSYGLAGYNEQFF	TGTGCCAGCAGTTACGGTTTAGCTGGGTACAATGAGCAGTTCTTC
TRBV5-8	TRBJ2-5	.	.	CASRPEVGVLTQYF	TGTGCCAGCAGGCCTGAGGTCGGCGTTTTGACCCAGTACTTC
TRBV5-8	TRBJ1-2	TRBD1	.	CASSSRDSKRGYTF	TGTGCCAGCAGCTCCCGGGACAGCAAGAGGGGCTACACCTTC
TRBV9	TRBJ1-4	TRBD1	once	CASSVGDSDWEKLFF	TGTGCCAGCAGCGTAGGGGACAGCGACTGGGAAAAACTGTTTTTT
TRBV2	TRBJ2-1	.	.	CASSEVEGYSGEFF	TGTGCCAGCAGTGAGGTGGAGGGGTACTCGGGGGAGTTCTTC
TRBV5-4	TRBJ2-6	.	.	CASSSLISGANVLTF	TGTGCCAGCAGCTCACTGATCTCTGGGGCCAACGTCCTGACTTTC
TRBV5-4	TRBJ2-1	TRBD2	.	CASSLRLASYNEQFF	TGTGCCAGCAGCCTAAGACTAGCCTCCTACAATGAGCAGTTCTTC
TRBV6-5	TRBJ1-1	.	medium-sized	CASSYAGNTEAFF	TGTGCCAGCAGTTACGCGGGGAACACTGAAGCTTTCTTT
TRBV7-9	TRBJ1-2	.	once	CASSLRQNYGYTF	TGTGCCAGCAGCTTGAGACAGAACTATGGCTACACCTTC
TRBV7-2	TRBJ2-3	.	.	CASSLGARDTQYF	TGTGCCAGCAGCTTAGGGGCACGAGATACGCAGTATTTT
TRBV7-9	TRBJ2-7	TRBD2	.	CASSRSGAGEQYF	TGTGCCAGCAGCCGGAGCGGGGCCGGCGAGCAGTACTTC
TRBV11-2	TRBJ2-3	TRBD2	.	CASSSPGGLAGGKDTQYF	TGTGCCAGCAGCTCTCCTGGGGGACTAGCGGGGGGTAAAGATACGCAGTATTTT